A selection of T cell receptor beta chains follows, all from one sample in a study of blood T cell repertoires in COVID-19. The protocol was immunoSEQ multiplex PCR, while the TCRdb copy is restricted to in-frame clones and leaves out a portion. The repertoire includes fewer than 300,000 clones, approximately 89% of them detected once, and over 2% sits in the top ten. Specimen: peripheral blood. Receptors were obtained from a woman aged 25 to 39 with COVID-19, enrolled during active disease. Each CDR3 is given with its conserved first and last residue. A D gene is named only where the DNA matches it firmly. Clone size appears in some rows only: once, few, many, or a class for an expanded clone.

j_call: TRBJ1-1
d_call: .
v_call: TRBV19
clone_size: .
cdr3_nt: TGTGCCAGTAGTATAGGACGATCCGGGACACCTGCTAACACTGAAGCTTTCTTT
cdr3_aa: CASSIGRSGTPANTEAFF

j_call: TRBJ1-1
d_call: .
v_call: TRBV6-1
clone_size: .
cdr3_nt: TGTGCCAGCAGTGATTCTCACAGGTCCACTGAAGCTTTCTTT
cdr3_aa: CASSDSHRSTEAFF

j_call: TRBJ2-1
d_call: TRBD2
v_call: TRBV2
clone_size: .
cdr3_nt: TGTGCCAGCAGTGTTCTGGCTAGCGGGAGCGATGAGCAGTTCTTC
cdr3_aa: CASSVLASGSDEQFF

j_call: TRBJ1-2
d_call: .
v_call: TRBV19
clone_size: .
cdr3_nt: TGTGCCAGTAGTATAGATCACAGGCGTGGCTACACCTTC
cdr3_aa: CASSIDHRRGYTF

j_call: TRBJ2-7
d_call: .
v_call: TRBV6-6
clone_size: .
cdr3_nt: TGTGCCAGCAGTTACTCCATCGGCGAGCAGTACTTC
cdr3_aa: CASSYSIGEQYF

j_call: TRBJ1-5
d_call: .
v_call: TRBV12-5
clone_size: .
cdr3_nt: TGTGCTAGTGGTTTGTCGCAGGGTTGGGGCAATCAGCCCCAGCATTTT
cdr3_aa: CASGLSQGWGNQPQHF

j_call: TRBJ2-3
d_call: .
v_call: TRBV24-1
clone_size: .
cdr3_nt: TGTGCCATAGGTAGCGGCACAGATACGCAGTATTTT
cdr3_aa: CAIGSGTDTQYF

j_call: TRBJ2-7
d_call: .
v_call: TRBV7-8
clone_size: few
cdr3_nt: TGTGCCAGCAGCGATAGGAGGGTAACATCTTGGGAGCAGTACTTC
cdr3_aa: CASSDRRVTSWEQYF

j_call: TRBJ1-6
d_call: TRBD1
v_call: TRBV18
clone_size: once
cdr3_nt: TGTGCCAGCTCACCGGACAGGGATTCACCCCTCCACTTT
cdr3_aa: CASSPDRDSPLHF

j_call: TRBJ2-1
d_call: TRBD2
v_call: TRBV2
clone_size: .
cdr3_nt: TGTGCCAGCAGGGGGACTAGCCGGGATGAGCAGTTCTTC
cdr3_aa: CASRGTSRDEQFF

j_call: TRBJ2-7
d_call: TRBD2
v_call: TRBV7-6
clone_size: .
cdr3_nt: TGTGCCAGCAGCTTAGCAGTAGCGGGAGGCTCCTACGAGCAGTACTTC
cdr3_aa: CASSLAVAGGSYEQYF

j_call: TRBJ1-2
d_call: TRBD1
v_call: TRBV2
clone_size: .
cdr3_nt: TGTGCCAGCAGGAACAGGGGGGAACTTTATGGCTACACCTTC
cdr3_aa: CASRNRGELYGYTF

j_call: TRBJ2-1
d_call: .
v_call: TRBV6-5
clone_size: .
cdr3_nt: TGTGCCAGCAAGGGGCAGTACAATGAGCAGTTCTTC
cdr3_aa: CASKGQYNEQFF

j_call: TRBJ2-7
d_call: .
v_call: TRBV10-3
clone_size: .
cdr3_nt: TGTGCCATCAGTGACCGGGGAGGGGGGCTGCTAGCGGTAACCTACGAGCAGTACTTC
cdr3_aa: CAISDRGGGLLAVTYEQYF

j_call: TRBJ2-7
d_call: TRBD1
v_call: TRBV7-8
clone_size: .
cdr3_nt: TGTGCCAGCAGACACGGGACAGGGAACGAGCAGTACTTC
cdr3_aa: CASRHGTGNEQYF

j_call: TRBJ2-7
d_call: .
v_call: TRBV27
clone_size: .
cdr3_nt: TGTGCCAGCAGTTTCTTAGGGGCGTACGAGCAGTACTTC
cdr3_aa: CASSFLGAYEQYF

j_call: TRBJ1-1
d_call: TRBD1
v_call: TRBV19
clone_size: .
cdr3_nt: TGTGCCAGTAGTGCTACAGGGGTGGTAGGCACTGAAGCTTTCTTT
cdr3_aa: CASSATGVVGTEAFF

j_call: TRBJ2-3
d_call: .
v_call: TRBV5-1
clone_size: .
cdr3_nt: TGCGCCAGCAGCTTCACAGGAACCACAGATACGCAGTATTTT
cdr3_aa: CASSFTGTTDTQYF

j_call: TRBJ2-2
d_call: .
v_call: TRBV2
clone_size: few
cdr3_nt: TGTGCCAGCAGTGCGGGATCCACGAACACCGGGGAGCTGTTTTTT
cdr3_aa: CASSAGSTNTGELFF

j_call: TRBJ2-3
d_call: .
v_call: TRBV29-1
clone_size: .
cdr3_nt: TGCAGCGTGGTCGTCGGTAGCACAGATACGCAGTATTTT
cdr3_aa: CSVVVGSTDTQYF

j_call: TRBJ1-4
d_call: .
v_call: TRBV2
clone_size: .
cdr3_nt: TGTGCCGGACACAGGGAACAGGGTAGTAATGAAAAACTGTTTTTT
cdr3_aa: CAGHREQGSNEKLFF